The 20 T cell receptor beta chains below come from one sample, sequenced in a study of blood T cell repertoires in COVID-19. The assay was immunoSEQ multiplex PCR, and TCRdb's table has in-frame clones only and misses some. The sample carries about 240,000 clones, over 70% recorded once. Sample: peripheral blood. The receptor set was obtained from a woman of 80 years or more with acute or convalescent COVID-19.

The chain couples TRBV5-1 to TRBJ2-5; the D gene is possibly TRBD2 (6 bases). This CDR3 is built from 17 residues. The germline gives CDR1 SGHRS, CDR2 YFSETQ. V lost 0 bases, J lost 2 bases, and 17 bases lay in between. The CDR3 nucleotides read TGCGCCAGCAGCTTGGAGGCGGGATTGGAGTGGCAAGAGACCCAGTACTTC. This gives the protein CASSLEAGLEWQETQYF.

The V call is TRBV5-1, the J call TRBJ2-3; 8 nucleotides match TRBD2. Germline V gene lookup returns CDR1 SGHRS and CDR2 YFSETQ. The CDR3 has 16 amino acids. With 3 bases clipped from V and 4 bases from J, the junction kept 10 bases outside the gene matches. CDR3 sequence reads: CASSSQGPGGPDTQYF. The CDR3 DNA follows: TGCGCCAGCAGCTCCCAGGGCCCGGGAGGGCCAGATACGCAGTATTTT.

The chain carries TRBV30 and TRBJ1-1; D is unclear. The CDR3 has 13 amino acids. Germline lookup yields CDR1 GTSNPN and CDR2 SVGIG (reference sequence). The germline V and J ends were trimmed by 3 bases and 0 bases, with 8 bases remaining between them. In nucleotides, the CDR3 is TGTGCCTGGAGAAGATCTATGAACACTGAAGCTTTCTTT. It is translated as CAWRRSMNTEAFF.

V and J are TRBV9 and TRBJ1-2; a weak D match, TRBD1 (6 bases). The germline CDR1 and CDR2 sequences are SGDLS and YYNGEE. V was cut by 0 bases and J by 4 bases, with 10 bases left in between. The CDR3 is made up of 14 amino acids. CDR3 residues: CASSVGQEPYGYTF. Written as DNA, the CDR3 is TGTGCCAGCAGCGTAGGACAGGAACCCTATGGCTACACCTTC.

J is TRBJ2-4 and V is TRBV7-8; D call uncertain. The CDR3 covers 14 residues. Germline V gene lookup returns CDR1 SGHVS and CDR2 FQNEAQ. V was cut by 1 base and J by 4 bases, with 8 bases left in between. Written as DNA, the CDR3 is TGTGCCAGCAGCTTAGAGTCCAGTAAAAACATTCAGTACTTC. Encoded protein: CASSLESSKNIQYF.

The rearrangement uses TRBV7-2 and TRBJ2-7; TRBD1 aligns across 9 bases. The CDR3 length is 16 residues. V dropped 3 bases and J dropped 1; count of bases not matched to a gene: 7. Germline-derived CDR1 and CDR2 are SGHTA and FQGNSA. CDR3 sequence reads: CASSLDSGQGSYEQYF. CDR3 DNA sequence: TGTGCCAGCAGCTTGGACTCGGGACAGGGTTCCTACGAGCAGTACTTC.

The CDR3 here is CASSRDGRGYTF. In nucleotides, the CDR3 is TGTGCCAGTAGTAGGGACGGGAGAGGCTACACCTTC. J is TRBJ1-2 and V is TRBV19; TRBD1 might be the D (5 bases). The CDR3 runs 12 residues. Germline CDR1 reads LNHDA; CDR2 reads SQIVND (reference sequence). Between the trimmed V and J ends, which lost 4 bases and 8 bases, there was a span of 11 bases.

The table lists this clone with many counts. The chain uses TRBV2 and TRBJ1-5, with D uncertain. This CDR3 is 16 amino acids long. V was trimmed by 3 bases and J by 0 bases, leaving 12 bases between them. Germline-derived CDR1 and CDR2 are SNHLY and FYNNEI. CDR3 sequence (DNA): TGTGCCAGCAGTGACGTTTGGGCTTATAGCAATCAGCCCCAGCATTTT. This gives the protein CASSDVWAYSNQPQHF.

The V call is TRBV4-1, the J call TRBJ2-1, with 7 positions matching TRBD2. The J segment lost 15 bases and the V segment lost 4 bases, leaving 24 bases of the junction unmatched. The germline V gene has CDR1 MGHRA and CDR2 YSYEKL. There are 17 residues in the CDR3. Written as DNA, the CDR3 is TGCGCCAGCAGCCTTAACGTAAGACCGGGACTACAAAAAGGACGGTTCTTC. This codes for CASSLNVRPGLQKGRFF.

The genes are TRBV4-1 and TRBJ1-2; 8 positions agree with TRBD1. CDR3 size: 16 residues. CDR1 is MGHRA and CDR2 is YSYEKL in the germline V gene. J gave up 1 base and V 4 bases, and 8 bases lay outside the gene matches. CDR3 DNA sequence: TGCGCCAGCAGCCTGGGACAGGTCCCAAATAACTATGGCTACACCTTC. Its protein is CASSLGQVPNNYGYTF.

The table lists this clone with a count of one. The rearrangement links TRBV5-1 to TRBJ1-1; TRBD1 is a possible D gene (5 bases). Trimming took 4 bases from V and 1 from J, leaving 11 bases between them. CDR1 and CDR2 from the germline V gene are SGHRS and YFSETQ. The CDR3 contains 14 residues. This CDR3 reads CASSDRQRNTEAFF. The CDR3 DNA follows: TGCGCCAGCAGCGACCGACAGAGGAACACTGAAGCTTTCTTT.

The genes are TRBV15 and TRBJ1-6, with TRBD1 matching over 10 bases. The length of the CDR3 is 14 residues. In germline, CDR1 is LNHNV, CDR2 YYDKDF (reference sequence). With V trimmed by 3 bases and J by 8 bases, 1 base remained unmatched. As DNA, the CDR3 is TGTGCCACCAGCAGCGGGACAGGGGATTCACCCCTCCACTTT. Translated: CATSSGTGDSPLHF. The full variable domain, completed using reference TRBV15 and TRBJ1-6, is DAMVIQNPRYQVTQFGKPVTLSCSQTLNHNVMYWYQQKSSQAPKLLFHYYDKDFNNEADTPDNFQSRRPNTSFCFLDIRSPGLGDTAMYLCATSSGTGDSPLHFGNGTRLTVT.

The genes are TRBV28 and TRBJ1-2; no reliable D call. The V end was cut by 2 bases, the J end by 4 bases, with 5 bases between. Germline lookup yields CDR1 MDHEN and CDR2 SYDVKM. The CDR3 extends over 12 amino acids. The CDR3 bases are TGTGCCAGCAGTTTAACAGTCTATGGCTACACCTTC. Protein product: CASSLTVYGYTF.

This clone appeared once. The V gene is TRBV27, the J gene TRBJ2-7; TRBD1 aligns across 9 bases. CDR1 is MNHEY, CDR2 SMNVEV, per germline (reference sequence). The CDR3 extends over 17 amino acids. J lost 2 bases, V lost 2 bases, and 10 bases had no gene match. The CDR3 coding sequence is TGTGCCAGCAGTTTAACCGGGACAGGGTATATCCCCTACGAGCAGTACTTC. Encoded protein: CASSLTGTGYIPYEQYF.

The chain recombines TRBV7-9 with TRBJ2-5; D is perhaps TRBD1 (5 bases). The germline V gene encodes CDR1 SEHNR and CDR2 FQNEAQ (reference sequence). Trimming took 6 bases from V and 10 from J, leaving 15 bases between them. This CDR3 region has 12 residues. The CDR3 DNA is TGTGCCAGCAGTCAGGGCCCGGTAGACCAGTACTTC. Translation gives CASSQGPVDQYF.

The chain has TRBV11-1 and TRBJ2-6; no firm D call. The germline V and J ends were trimmed by 7 bases and 2 bases, with 6 bases remaining between them. The CDR3 loop spans 13 amino acids. In germline, CDR1 is SGHAT, CDR2 FQDESV (reference sequence). In DNA, the CDR3 is TGTGCCAGCAAAATCGCTGGGGCCAACGTCCTGACTTTC. Protein sequence: CASKIAGANVLTF.

The sample holds many counts of this clone. The chain has TRBV5-6 and TRBJ1-5; 8 bases match TRBD1. Germline trimming cut 2 bases from V and 1 base from J; bases unmatched to any gene: 8. The CDR3 runs to 17 residues. Germline CDR1 SGHDT, CDR2 YYEEEE. Here the CDR3 reads CASSFLGTGGSNQPQHF. The CDR3 DNA follows: TGTGCCAGCAGCTTCCTTGGGACAGGTGGCAGCAATCAGCCCCAGCATTTT.

About this clone: A much larger clone is a single base away; this may be a read error. The chain recombines TRBV13 with TRBJ1-1; perhaps TRBD1 as D (5 bases). Trimming stripped 0 bases from V and 3 bases from J, with 8 bases between. Germline CDR1 reads PRHDT; CDR2 reads FYEKMQ (reference sequence). CDR3 size: 14 residues. CDR3 bases: TGTGCCAGCAGCTTAGGGGCGGGGGACACTGAAGCTTTCTTT. Translation gives CASSLGAGDTEAFF.

This clone was detected a few times. This chain uses TRBV5-1 with TRBJ2-3, with D possibly matching TRBD2 (6 bases). The germline V gene encodes CDR1 SGHRS and CDR2 YFSETQ. CDR3 length: 16 amino acids. Trimming shortened V by 1 base and J by 0 bases, and 12 bases separated the two germline ends. The CDR3 DNA reads as TGCGCCAGCAGCTTGTTGGGGGGTCTTAGCACAGATACGCAGTATTTT. Its protein is CASSLLGGLSTDTQYF.

This sequence joins TRBV18 and TRBJ2-7, with D perhaps matching TRBD1 (6 bases). The germline V gene has CDR1 KGHSH and CDR2 LQKENI. The CDR3 totals 14 residues. Trimming stripped 3 bases from V and 0 bases from J, with 9 bases between. The DNA for the CDR3 is TGTGCCAGCTCACCGTCGGACAGCTCCTACGAGCAGTACTTC. Protein: CASSPSDSSYEQYF.